These 13 T cell receptor beta chains share one sample of origin, sequenced in a study of blood T cells in healthy people across ages. It was with a sample-barcoded 5' primer and a J-beta primer mix that a second PCR of roughly 7 to 12 cycles was run. Via MiXCR, TCRdb re-called the 5' RACE reads, giving one row per CDR3 protein. This sample carries 650,000 to 1,000,000 distinct CDR3 sequences, around 36% of them seen once, and the ten largest clones take 10% to 15%. Sequences were obtained from blood. Source of these receptors: a man between 18 and 29 years old in good health.

This chain joins TRBV5-6 and TRBJ2-7; D is uncertain. CDR3 length equals 15 residues. Germline V CDR1 and CDR2: SGHDT, YYEEEE. The V end was cut by 4 bases, the J end by 1 base, with 15 bases between. CDR3 residues: CASSPVIGESYEQYF. CDR3 nucleotides: TGTGCCAGCAGCCCCGTAATCGGAGAGTCCTACGAGCAGTACTTC.

V gene TRBV6-5 combines with J gene TRBJ1-6; tentatively, D is TRBD1 (6 bases). The germline V gene encodes CDR1 MNHEY and CDR2 SVGAGI. Trimming pared 1 base from V and 0 bases from J, leaving 10 bases between. The CDR3 length is 17 residues. The CDR3 region is CASSYFGGASYNSPLHF. CDR3 nucleotides: TGTGCCAGCAGTTACTTCGGGGGCGCCTCCTATAATTCACCCCTCCACTTT.

This clonotype showed up many times. This chain connects TRBV24-1 to TRBJ2-3; maybe TRBD2 (5 bases). The CDR3 is made up of 14 amino acids. The V and J ends lost 4 bases and 2 bases respectively, with 9 bases between them. Germline CDR1 KGHDR, CDR2 SFDVKD. The CDR3 DNA reads TGTGCCACCAGTGACCGGGGTTCCACAGATACGCAGTATTTT. As protein: CATSDRGSTDTQYF.

This chain connects TRBV6-6 to TRBJ2-5; unclear D gene. The V gene's germline CDR1 is MNHNY and CDR2 SVGAGI (reference sequence). V lost 0 bases and J 6 bases, leaving 5 bases between the germline ends. The CDR3 consists of 12 residues. CDR3 DNA sequence: TGTGCCAGCAGTTACTCGGGGAAGACCCAGTACTTC. Translating gives CASSYSGKTQYF.

This clonotype appeared a few times. The genes are TRBV6-2 or TRBV6-3 and TRBJ1-2; D uncertain. The CDR3 loop spans 11 amino acids. Germline lookup yields CDR1 MNHEY and CDR2 SVGEGT. V lost 2 bases, J lost 7 bases, and 5 bases lay in between. The CDR3 sequence is CASSYPIGYTF. The CDR3 DNA follows: TGTGCCAGCAGTTACCCGATTGGCTACACCTTC.

The chain carries TRBV6-2 or TRBV6-3 and TRBJ2-1; D is ambiguous. V dropped 7 bases and J dropped 6 bases, with 13 bases sitting between them. Germline loops: CDR1 MNHEY, CDR2 SVGEGT. This CDR3 is built from 13 residues. The CDR3 here is CASTKESRNEQFF. CDR3 in DNA: TGTGCCAGCACCAAGGAATCTCGCAATGAGCAGTTCTTC.

This clonotype was found many times. The V and J genes are TRBV9 and TRBJ2-1, with 9 bases lining up with TRBD1. Per germline, CDR1 SGDLS and CDR2 YYNGEE. Trimming cost V 0 bases and J 8 bases; bases outside gene matches: 6. CDR3 length: 15 residues. CDR3 bases: TGTGCCAGCAGCGTAGTGACAGGGGGTAGAGATGAGCAGTTCTTC. It specifies CASSVVTGGRDEQFF.

The rearrangement uses TRBV29-1 and TRBJ2-5, with D possibly matching TRBD1 (6 bases). Judging by the DNA end, TRBJ2-7 fits better; the J call may be wrong. The CDR3 spans 11 residues. Germline lookup yields CDR1 SQVTM and CDR2 ANQGSEA. The CDR3 region is CSACRGNEQYF. The CDR3 DNA is TGCAGCGCCTGTAGGGGGAACGAGCAGTACTTC.

This clonotype was counted a single time. V usage is TRBV4-3 and J usage is TRBJ2-6, with D possibly being TRBD2 (7 bases). Germline values: CDR1 LGHNA, CDR2 YSLEER. The CDR3 consists of 17 residues. V lost 0 bases to trimming and J lost 0 bases, with 9 bases between them. CDR3 sequence: CASSQDGGASGANVLTF. The CDR3 DNA reads TGCGCCAGCAGCCAAGATGGGGGGGCCTCTGGGGCCAACGTCCTGACTTTC.

This clonotype was picked up a small number of times. The CDR3 here is CASTPNKGDTQYF. The DNA for the CDR3 is TGTGCCAGCACCCCCAACAAAGGAGATACGCAGTATTTT. The J gene is TRBJ2-3, the V gene TRBV7-8; D gene uncertain. With 7 bases removed from V and 5 bases from J, the gap between germline ends came to 13 bases. The germline V gene has CDR1 SGHVS and CDR2 FQNEAQ. The CDR3 has 13 amino acids.

Worth noting for this clonotype: A much bigger clone sits one base away, suggesting this may be a read error. The chain has TRBV20-1 and TRBJ2-3, with D perhaps TRBD2 (5 bases). The germline gives CDR1 DFQATT, CDR2 SNEGSKA (reference sequence). Trimming removed 2 bases at V and 8 bases at J, with 20 bases between. The CDR3 spans 15 residues. In nucleotides, the CDR3 is TGCAGTGCTAGACTAGCTAAGAGCCACTATGGTACGCAGTATTTT. Translating it yields CSARLAKSHYGTQYF.

There are many counts of this clonotype. The chain joins TRBV7-2 to TRBJ2-3, with 10 bases lining up with TRBD2. With V trimmed by 5 bases and J by 3 bases, 5 bases remained unmatched. CDR1 is SGHTA, CDR2 FQGNSA, per germline. There are 15 residues in the CDR3. CDR3 in DNA: TGTGCCAGCAGCGCAGCGGGGGGGCTGACAGATACGCAGTATTTT. Translating it yields CASSAAGGLTDTQYF.

The chain recombines TRBV20-1 with TRBJ1-5; D unresolved. CDR1 and CDR2 from the germline V gene are DFQATT and SNEGSKA (reference sequence). The CDR3 has 16 amino acids. V lost 0 bases to trimming and J lost 0 bases, with 12 bases between them. The CDR3 sequence: CSARDSRTDSNQPQHF. In DNA form, the CDR3 reads TGCAGTGCTAGAGATTCCAGGACGGATAGCAATCAGCCCCAGCATTTT.